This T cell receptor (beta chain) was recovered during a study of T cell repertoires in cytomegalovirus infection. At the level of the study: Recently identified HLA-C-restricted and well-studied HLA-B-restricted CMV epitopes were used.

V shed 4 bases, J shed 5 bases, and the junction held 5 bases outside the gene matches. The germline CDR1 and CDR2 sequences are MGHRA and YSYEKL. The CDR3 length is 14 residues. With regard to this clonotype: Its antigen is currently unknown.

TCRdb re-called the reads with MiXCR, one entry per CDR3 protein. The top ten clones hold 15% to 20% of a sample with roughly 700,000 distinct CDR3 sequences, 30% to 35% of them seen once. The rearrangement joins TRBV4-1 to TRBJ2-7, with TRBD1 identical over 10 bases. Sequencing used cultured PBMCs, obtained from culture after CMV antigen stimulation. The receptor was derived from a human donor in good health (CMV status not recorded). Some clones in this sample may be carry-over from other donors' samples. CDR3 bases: TGCGCCAGCAGCCTACGACAGGGGGCTGACGAGCAGTACTTC. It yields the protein CASSLRQGADEQYF.